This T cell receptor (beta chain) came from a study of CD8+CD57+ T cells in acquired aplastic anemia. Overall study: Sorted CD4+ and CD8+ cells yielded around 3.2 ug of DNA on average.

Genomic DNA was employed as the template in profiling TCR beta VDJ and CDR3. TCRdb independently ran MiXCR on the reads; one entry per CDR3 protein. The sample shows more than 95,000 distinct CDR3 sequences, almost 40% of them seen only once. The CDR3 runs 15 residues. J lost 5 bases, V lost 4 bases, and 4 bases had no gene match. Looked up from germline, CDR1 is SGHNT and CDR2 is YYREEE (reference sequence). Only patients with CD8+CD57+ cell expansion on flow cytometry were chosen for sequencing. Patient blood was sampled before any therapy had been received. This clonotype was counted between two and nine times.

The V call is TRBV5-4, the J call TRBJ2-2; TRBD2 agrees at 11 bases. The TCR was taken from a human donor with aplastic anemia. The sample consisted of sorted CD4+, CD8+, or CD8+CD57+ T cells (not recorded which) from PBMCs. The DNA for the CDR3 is TGTGCCAGCAGCCCACCTAGCGGGGGGACCGGGGAGCTGTTTTTT. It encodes CASSPPSGGTGELFF.